This T cell receptor (beta chain) derives from a study of cytomegalovirus exposure and HLA in healthy donors. Germline V gene data show CDR1 as LNHDA and CDR2 as SQIVND (reference sequence). CDR3 length: 15 amino acids. Trimming stripped 3 bases from V and 3 bases from J, with 14 bases between. This clone has a handful of counts. Its antigen is not identified. The study's findings and limits: TCR beta chain V- and J-gene trimming was linked, in a later analysis, to a missense variant in DCLRE1C. Sequences of the TCR beta chain were said to predict the HLA-A and HLA-B alleles of most subjects accurately.

The primer mix had 60 Vbeta and 13 Jbeta primers. Produced via immunoSEQ multiplex PCR; TCRdb's table is partial and in-frame only. The sample records 150,000 to 200,000 clones, 75% being singletons. Sequences were obtained from PBMCs. The chain is built from TRBV19 and TRBJ2-5; D is possibly TRBD2 (6 bases). The source is a woman aged 45 to 65 in good health and CMV-seropositive. The CDR3 nucleotides read TGTGCCAGTAGTATGAACCCCGGGGGTGAAGAGACCCAGTACTTC. Translated: CASSMNPGGEETQYF. The full variable domain, completed using reference TRBV19 and TRBJ2-5, is DGGITQSPKYLFRKEGQNVTLSCEQNLNHDAMYWYRQDPGQGLRLIYYSQIVNDFQKGDIAEGYSVSREKKESFPLTVTSAQKNPTAFYLCASSMNPGGEETQYFGPGTRLLVL.